The 30 T cell receptor beta chains presented below share a single source sample, sequenced in a study of cytomegalovirus exposure and HLA in healthy donors. Amplification used 60 Vbeta primers and 13 Jbeta primers. The assay was immunoSEQ multiplex PCR, and TCRdb's table has in-frame clones only and misses some. The data hold approximately 120,000 clones, with around 80% observed a single time. Sequenced: PBMCs. These receptor sequences come from a woman in her twenties or thirties in good health and CMV-seronegative.

This sequence joins TRBV6-1 and TRBJ1-5, with D maybe TRBD1 (6 bases). Germline V gene lookup returns CDR1 MNHNS and CDR2 SASEGT. The CDR3 spans 14 residues. V was clipped by 5 bases and J by 6 bases, with 14 bases between them. CDR3 in amino acids: CASSPTPGVQPQHF. The CDR3 DNA is TGTGCCAGCAGTCCCACCCCAGGGGTTCAGCCCCAGCATTTT.

The chain couples TRBV18 to TRBJ1-2; maybe TRBD1 (6 bases). The CDR3 sequence is 14 residues long. The V gene's germline CDR1 is KGHSH and CDR2 LQKENI. With 2 bases removed from V and 3 bases from J, the gap between germline ends came to 10 bases. The CDR3 reads CASSPNRDYYGYTF. The CDR3 region has the DNA TGTGCCAGCTCACCAAACAGGGATTACTATGGCTACACCTTC.

The chain carries TRBV5-4 and TRBJ1-3; 8 bases line up with TRBD1. This CDR3 region has 15 residues. The germline V gene has CDR1 SGHNT and CDR2 YYREEE (reference sequence). J was trimmed by 4 bases and V by 2 bases; bases with no gene match: 5. The CDR3 protein is CASSFQGAPGNTIYF. The CDR3 DNA follows: TGTGCCAGCAGCTTCCAGGGGGCGCCCGGAAACACCATATATTTT.

The rearrangement links TRBV9 to TRBJ1-1; D is unresolved. V was cut by 0 bases and J by 10 bases, with 19 bases left in between. The V gene's germline CDR1 is SGDLS and CDR2 YYNGEE. This CDR3 has 15 residues. The CDR3 spells CASSVADISVHGAFF. The CDR3 DNA reads as TGTGCCAGCAGCGTAGCCGATATATCCGTTCACGGAGCTTTCTTT. Supplemented by reference TRBV9 and TRBJ1-1, the full variable domain reads DSGVTQTPKHLITATGQRVTLRCSPRSGDLSVYWYQQSLDQGLQFLIQYYNGEERAKGNILERFSAQQFPDLHSELNLSSLELGDSALYFCASSVADISVHGAFFGQGTRLTVV.

The count of this clone is one. This chain uses TRBV18 with TRBJ2-5, with 7 bases aligning to TRBD2. Germline V CDR1 and CDR2: KGHSH, LQKENI. The CDR3 covers 15 residues. After removal of 6 bases from V and 2 bases from J, the junction contained 9 bases not matched to a gene. The CDR3 spells CASSSTSPNQETQYF. CDR3 in DNA: TGTGCCAGCTCGTCGACTAGCCCTAATCAAGAGACCCAGTACTTC.

This chain uses TRBV4-1 with TRBJ2-7; D remains unclear. V lost 7 bases and J 7 bases, leaving 23 bases between the germline ends. In germline, CDR1 is MGHRA, CDR2 YSYEKL. The CDR3 runs 15 residues. Written as DNA, the CDR3 is TGCGCCAGCACCAGCGTTCCCCAGAGTACGAGGGAGCAGTACTTC. Encoded protein: CASTSVPQSTREQYF.

V usage is TRBV5-4 and J usage is TRBJ1-2; unclear D gene. With 3 bases removed from V and 5 bases from J, the gap between germline ends came to 14 bases. CDR3 length: 14 residues. Germline V gene data show CDR1 as SGHNT and CDR2 as YYREEE (reference sequence). For the CDR3, the DNA is TGTGCCAGCAGCTCCCCCCGCGGCGGGTATGGCTACACCTTC. Its protein product is CASSSPRGGYGYTF.

V usage is TRBV5-5 and J usage is TRBJ2-1; 10 positions match TRBD2. This CDR3 comprises 12 residues. After removal of 4 bases from V and 10 bases from J, the junction contained 2 bases not matched to a gene. CDR1 is SGHKS, CDR2 YYEKEE, per germline (reference sequence). The CDR3 region is CASSRGLAEQFF. CDR3 in DNA: TGTGCCAGCAGCAGGGGACTAGCGGAGCAGTTCTTC.

The rearrangement joins TRBV7-9 to TRBJ1-2, with 8 positions matching TRBD1. The CDR3 contains 15 residues. V shed 1 base and J 4 bases; nucleotides not matched to a gene: 5. Germline-derived CDR1 and CDR2 are SEHNR and FQNEAQ (reference sequence). CDR3 DNA: TGTGCCAGCAGCTTAGTGACAGGGGCAAGCTATGGCTACACCTTC. This translates into CASSLVTGASYGYTF.

In its sample, this clone was seen once. V is TRBV20-1 and J is TRBJ2-3, with 7 bases identical to TRBD1. Germline CDR1 and CDR2: DFQATT and SNEGSKA (reference sequence). The J segment lost 3 bases and the V segment lost 6 bases, leaving 0 bases of the junction unmatched. The CDR3 loop spans 11 amino acids. In nucleotides, the CDR3 is TGCAGTGCGGACAGGACAGATACGCAGTATTTT. Protein product: CSADRTDTQYF.

The chain combines TRBV15 with TRBJ1-2, with a weak D call TRBD1 (6 bases). There are 15 residues in the CDR3. Deletions cut 4 bases from V and 5 bases from J, with 17 bases between. Germline V gene sequence: CDR1 LNHNV, CDR2 YYDKDF (reference sequence). The CDR3 spells CATSMTGTRGYGYTF. In nucleotides, the CDR3 is TGTGCCACCAGCATGACAGGTACACGAGGGTATGGCTACACCTTC.

This chain connects TRBV18 to TRBJ1-2; D possibly corresponds to TRBD1 (5 bases). Between the trimmed V and J ends, which lost 3 bases and 3 bases, there was a span of 11 bases. Germline values: CDR1 KGHSH, CDR2 LQKENI. CDR3 size: 14 residues. The CDR3 region has the DNA TGTGCCAGCTCACCCTCAGGGTTGGACTATGGCTACACCTTC. This translates into CASSPSGLDYGYTF.

The genes are TRBV18 and TRBJ2-5; 7 nucleotides match TRBD1. With 6 bases clipped from V and 1 base from J, the junction kept 5 bases outside the gene matches. CDR3 length equals 14 residues. Germline CDR1 reads KGHSH; CDR2 reads LQKENI. The CDR3 sequence: CASSPGTVQETQYF. The DNA for the CDR3 is TGTGCCAGCTCCCCAGGGACAGTCCAAGAGACCCAGTACTTC.

J is TRBJ2-7 and V is TRBV30; D not certain. The CDR3 runs 14 residues. The germline gives CDR1 GTSNPN, CDR2 SVGIG (reference sequence). V was cut by 0 bases and J by 2 bases, with 11 bases left in between. CDR3 in DNA: TGTGCCTGGAGTGTTTGGGCCGCGACCTACGAGCAGTACTTC. It is translated as CAWSVWAATYEQYF.

The chain couples TRBV30 to TRBJ2-7; no firm D call. Trimming took off 0 bases at V and 3 bases at J, with 3 bases between the two ends. From germline, CDR1 is GTSNPN and CDR2 SVGIG (reference sequence). This CDR3 contains 11 residues. For the CDR3, the DNA is TGTGCCTGGAGTGTACTCTACGAGCAGTACTTC. Protein product: CAWSVLYEQYF. The variable domain in full, completed from reference TRBV30 and TRBJ2-7, reads SQTIHQWPATLVQPVGSPLSLECTVEGTSNPNLYWYRQAAGRGLQLLFYSVGIGQISSEVPQNLSASRPQDRQFILSSKKLLLSDSGFYLCAWSVLYEQYFGPGTRLTVT.

The chain carries TRBV14 and TRBJ2-7; TRBD1 is a possible D gene (5 bases). Germline V lookup: CDR1 SGHDN, CDR2 FVKESK. The CDR3 extends over 15 amino acids. Trimming pared 6 bases from V and 3 bases from J, leaving 18 bases between. CDR3 bases: TGTGCCAGCAGACTATTGACCGGGCAGGGCTACGAGCAGTACTTC. It encodes CASRLLTGQGYEQYF.

As concerns this clone: The junction departs from the called germline gene at one end, perhaps through a read error. The chain employs TRBV6-1 and TRBJ2-1; D remains ambiguous. In germline, CDR1 is MNHNS, CDR2 SASEGT. The CDR3 extends over 15 amino acids. CDR3 amino acids: CATSFNAISYNEQFF. CDR3 coding DNA: TGTGCCACCAGTTTTAATGCGATCTCCTACAATGAGCAGTTCTTC.

The chain links TRBV5-4 to TRBJ2-5, with 8 bases fitting TRBD1. The J call may be incorrect, as the DNA end agrees better with TRBJ2-7. There are 15 residues in the CDR3. Germline lookup yields CDR1 SGHNT and CDR2 YYREEE (reference sequence). CDR3 sequence reads: CASTMAGGLNYEQYF. The DNA of the CDR3 is TGTGCCAGCACTATGGCAGGGGGCTTGAACTACGAGCAGTACTTC.

In regard to this clone: Compared with germline, one end of the junction differs, possibly owing to a read error. The same CDR3 also results from other DNA sequences found in this sample. The J gene is TRBJ2-7, the V gene TRBV29-1; D might be TRBD2 (6 bases). This CDR3 comprises 14 residues. Germline lookup yields CDR1 SQVTM and CDR2 ANQGSEA. The CDR3 bases are TGCAGTGTTGGGTCTTGGGGGGAACCCTACGAGCAGTACTTC. It translates to CSVGSWGEPYEQYF.

The count of this clone is one. This rearrangement joins TRBV6-6 to TRBJ2-5, with 8 bases that match TRBD1. The DNA matches TRBJ2-7 better at its end, which makes the J call doubtful. CDR1 and CDR2 (germline): MNHNY, SVGAGI (reference sequence). The CDR3 has 16 amino acids. CDR3 sequence reads: CASSYPKTGVDYEQYF. CDR3 coding DNA: TGTGCCAGCAGTTATCCTAAGACAGGGGTAGACTACGAGCAGTACTTC.

V and J are TRBV5-1 and TRBJ1-2; D ambiguous. Germline V gene lookup returns CDR1 SGHRS and CDR2 YFSETQ. The V end was cut by 0 bases, the J end by 2 bases, with 20 bases between. The CDR3 is 18 residues long. This chain's CDR3 is CASSLDSGGNAWNYGYTF. The CDR3 region has the DNA TGCGCCAGCAGCTTGGATTCTGGCGGCAACGCGTGGAACTATGGCTACACCTTC.

The CDR3 loop reads CASSPQGAVDGYTF. DNA for the CDR3: TGTGCCAGCTCACCACAGGGGGCGGTCGATGGCTACACCTTC. J is TRBJ1-2 and V is TRBV18; TRBD1 matches 7 bases. Germline V gives CDR1 KGHSH, CDR2 LQKENI. This CDR3 region has 14 residues. Losses at the gene ends were 1 base for V and 6 bases for J; bases not matched to a gene: 5.

The J gene is TRBJ2-7, the V gene TRBV6-6; 10 bases align to TRBD2. Germline CDR1 and CDR2: MNHNY and SVGAGI (reference sequence). The CDR3 spans 15 residues. The V gene end was trimmed by 5 bases and the J gene end by 6 bases; junction bases not matched to a gene: 10. The CDR3 loop reads CASSRSGLAGVEQYF. In DNA, the CDR3 is TGTGCCAGCAGTAGGAGTGGGCTAGCGGGAGTCGAGCAGTACTTC.

This clone was observed a single time. The chain employs TRBV7-9 and TRBJ2-7; TRBD2 agrees at 10 bases. In germline, CDR1 is SEHNR, CDR2 FQNEAQ (reference sequence). The CDR3 has 13 residues. With V trimmed by 8 bases and J by 5 bases, 6 bases remained unmatched. CDR3 protein: CASRRLAGDEQYF. CDR3 coding DNA: TGTGCCAGCCGCAGGCTAGCGGGAGACGAGCAGTACTTC.

J is TRBJ1-5 and V is TRBV19, with 8 bases lining up with TRBD1. The CDR3 length is 15 residues. V lost 6 bases to trimming and J lost 1 base; unmatched junction nucleotides: 5. CDR1 is LNHDA, CDR2 SQIVND, per germline (reference sequence). Written as DNA, the CDR3 is TGTGCCAGTAGAGGACAGGGAGTGAGCAATCAGCCCCAGCATTTT. This translates into CASRGQGVSNQPQHF.

The count of this clone is one. V usage is TRBV11-2 and J usage is TRBJ2-7; 9 positions agree with TRBD1. This CDR3 comprises 14 residues. Germline CDR1 is SGHAT and CDR2 is FQNNGV. V lost 5 bases to trimming and J lost 4 bases; unmatched junction nucleotides: 6. In DNA form, the CDR3 reads TGTGCCAGCAGCAGGGGGACAGGGAGATACGAGCAGTACTTC. Encoded protein: CASSRGTGRYEQYF.

The chain couples TRBV9 to TRBJ1-2; D not certain. Trimming stripped 4 bases from V and 4 bases from J, with 17 bases between. The CDR3 has 15 amino acids. CDR1 is SGDLS and CDR2 is YYNGEE in the germline V gene. The CDR3 loop reads CASSPGWERRYGYTF. The CDR3, as DNA: TGTGCCAGCAGCCCCGGGTGGGAGCGCCGCTATGGCTACACCTTC.

The chain couples TRBV4-3 to TRBJ2-3, with a possible D match to TRBD2 (6 bases). This CDR3 is built from 18 residues. The germline V and J ends were trimmed by 0 bases and 2 bases, with 18 bases remaining between them. Germline V CDR1 and CDR2: LGHNA, YSLEER. CDR3 sequence (DNA): TGCGCCAGCAGCCAAGATAGGTTCCCTGGGGGGATCACAGATACGCAGTATTTT. Translated: CASSQDRFPGGITDTQYF.

V is TRBV18 and J is TRBJ2-1, with 9 bases fitting TRBD2. This CDR3 is 18 amino acids long. J was trimmed by 9 bases and V by 6 bases; bases with no gene match: 21. CDR1 KGHSH and CDR2 LQKENI come from the germline V gene. For the CDR3, the DNA is TGTGCCAGCTCCTCAACATACATCGGCGGGAGGGCTTCGGGTGAGCAGTTCTTC. This codes for CASSSTYIGGRASGEQFF.

This clone showed up just a few times. The chain links TRBV6-4 to TRBJ1-6; 8 bases are shared with TRBD1. The CDR3 spans 14 residues. The J segment lost 11 bases and the V segment lost 0 bases, leaving 3 bases of the junction unmatched. Germline CDR1 and CDR2: MRHNA and SNTAGT. CDR3 residues: CASSDSETGAPLHF. Written as DNA, the CDR3 is TGTGCCAGCAGTGACTCGGAGACAGGGGCACCCCTCCACTTT.